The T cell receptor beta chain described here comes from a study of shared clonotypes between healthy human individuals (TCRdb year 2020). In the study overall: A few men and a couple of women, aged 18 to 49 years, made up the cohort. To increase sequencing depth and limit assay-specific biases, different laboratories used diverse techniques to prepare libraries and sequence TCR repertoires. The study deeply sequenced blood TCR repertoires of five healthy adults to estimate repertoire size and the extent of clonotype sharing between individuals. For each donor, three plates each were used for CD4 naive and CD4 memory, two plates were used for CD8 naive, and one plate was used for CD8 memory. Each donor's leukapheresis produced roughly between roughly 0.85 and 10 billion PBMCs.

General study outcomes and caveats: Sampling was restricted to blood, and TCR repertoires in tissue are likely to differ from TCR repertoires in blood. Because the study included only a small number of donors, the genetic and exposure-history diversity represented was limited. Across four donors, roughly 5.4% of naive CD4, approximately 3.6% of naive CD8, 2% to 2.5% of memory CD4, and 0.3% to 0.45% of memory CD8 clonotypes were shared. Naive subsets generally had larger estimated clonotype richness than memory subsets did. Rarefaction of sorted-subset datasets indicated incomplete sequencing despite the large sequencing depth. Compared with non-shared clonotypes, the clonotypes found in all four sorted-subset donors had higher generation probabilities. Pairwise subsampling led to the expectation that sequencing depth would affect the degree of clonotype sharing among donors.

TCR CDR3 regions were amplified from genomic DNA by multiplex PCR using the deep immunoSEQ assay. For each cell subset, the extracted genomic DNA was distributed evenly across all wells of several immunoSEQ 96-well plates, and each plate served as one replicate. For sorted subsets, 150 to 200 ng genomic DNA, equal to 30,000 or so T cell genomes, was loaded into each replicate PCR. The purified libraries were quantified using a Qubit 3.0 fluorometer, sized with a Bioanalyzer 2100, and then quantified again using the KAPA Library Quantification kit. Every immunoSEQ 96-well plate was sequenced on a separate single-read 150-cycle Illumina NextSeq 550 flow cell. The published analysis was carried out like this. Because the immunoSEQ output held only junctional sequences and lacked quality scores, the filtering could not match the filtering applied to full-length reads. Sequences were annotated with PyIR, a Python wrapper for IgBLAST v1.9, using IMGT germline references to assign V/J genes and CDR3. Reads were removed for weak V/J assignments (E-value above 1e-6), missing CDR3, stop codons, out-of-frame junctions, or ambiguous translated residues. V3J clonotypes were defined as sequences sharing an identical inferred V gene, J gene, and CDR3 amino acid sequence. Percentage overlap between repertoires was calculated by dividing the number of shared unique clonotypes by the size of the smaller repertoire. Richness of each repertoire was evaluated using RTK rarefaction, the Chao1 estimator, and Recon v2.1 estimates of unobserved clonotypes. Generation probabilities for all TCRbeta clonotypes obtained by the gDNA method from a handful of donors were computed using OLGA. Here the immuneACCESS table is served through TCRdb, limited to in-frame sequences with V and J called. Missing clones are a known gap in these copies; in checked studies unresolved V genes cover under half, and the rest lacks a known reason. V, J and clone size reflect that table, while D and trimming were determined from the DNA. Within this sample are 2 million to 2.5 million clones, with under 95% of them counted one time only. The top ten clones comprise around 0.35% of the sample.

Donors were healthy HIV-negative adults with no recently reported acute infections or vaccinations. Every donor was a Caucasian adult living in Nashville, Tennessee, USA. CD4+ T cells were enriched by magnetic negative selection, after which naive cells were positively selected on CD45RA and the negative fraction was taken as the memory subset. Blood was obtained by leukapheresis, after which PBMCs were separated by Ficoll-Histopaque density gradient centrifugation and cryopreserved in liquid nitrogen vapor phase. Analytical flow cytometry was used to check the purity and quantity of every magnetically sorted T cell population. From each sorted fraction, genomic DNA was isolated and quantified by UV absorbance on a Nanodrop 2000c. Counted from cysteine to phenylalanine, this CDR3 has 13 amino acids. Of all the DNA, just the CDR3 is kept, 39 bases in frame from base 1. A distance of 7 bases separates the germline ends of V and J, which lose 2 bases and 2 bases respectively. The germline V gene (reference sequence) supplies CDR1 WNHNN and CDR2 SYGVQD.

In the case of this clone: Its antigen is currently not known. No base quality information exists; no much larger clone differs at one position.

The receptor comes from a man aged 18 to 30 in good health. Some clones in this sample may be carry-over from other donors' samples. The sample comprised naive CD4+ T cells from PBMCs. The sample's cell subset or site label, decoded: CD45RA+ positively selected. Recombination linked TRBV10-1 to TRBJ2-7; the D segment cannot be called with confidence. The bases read TGCGCCAGCAGTGAGACCACTGCCTACGAGCAGTACTTC. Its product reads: CASSETTAYEQYF.